What follows is one T cell receptor beta chain and its context. The data stem from a study of shared clonotypes between healthy human individuals. The genomic DNA of each subset was split evenly across several immunoSEQ plates. The protocol was immunoSEQ multiplex PCR, while the TCRdb copy is restricted to in-frame clones and leaves out a portion. Among 330,000 or so clones listed, around 72% were seen once. The sequence came from a man in his thirties or forties in good health. Sequencing was carried out using memory CD4+ T cells sorted from blood. Indicated subset: CD45RA-negative fraction.

The CDR3 DNA is TGTGCCAGTAGGAAAGCTCAGGGGGCGCGGGGCTACACCTTC. Its protein is CASRKAQGARGYTF. V is TRBV19 and J is TRBJ1-2, with 8 bases that match TRBD1. With V trimmed by 6 bases and J by 8 bases, 11 bases remained unmatched. The CDR3 is 14 residues long. Germline CDR1 LNHDA, CDR2 SQIVND (reference sequence).